Following are 13 T cell receptor beta chains from one sample sequenced in a study of blood T cell repertoires in COVID-19. Libraries were prepared by immunoSEQ multiplex PCR; TCRdb keeps only in-frame clonotypes and omits some of them. The sample has 25,000 to 35,000 clones; around 92% are singletons. The sequenced sample was peripheral blood. The receptors come from a woman between 35 and 50 years old with active or convalescent COVID-19.

The J gene is TRBJ2-3, the V gene TRBV27; the D is unclear. V shed 4 bases and J shed 0 bases, with 14 bases lying between them. CDR1 MNHEY and CDR2 SMNVEV come from the germline V gene (reference sequence). The CDR3 sequence is 16 residues long. The DNA for the CDR3 is TGTGCCAGCAGTTCTTCTGGTCGAGCTAGCACAGATACGCAGTATTTT. Its protein is CASSSSGRASTDTQYF.

The chain is built from TRBV9 and TRBJ1-1; the D is unclear. This CDR3 is 13 amino acids long. The V gene lost 3 bases and the J gene lost 0 bases, with 6 bases spanning the gap. Germline V gene sequence: CDR1 SGDLS, CDR2 YYNGEE. For the CDR3, the DNA is TGTGCCAGCAGCGAAGACATGAACACTGAAGCTTTCTTT. Amino acid sequence: CASSEDMNTEAFF.

The genes are TRBV5-6 and TRBJ1-4; TRBD1 agrees at 9 bases. Per germline, CDR1 SGHDT and CDR2 YYEEEE. V lost 8 bases and J lost 7; bases outside the gene matches: 9. The CDR3 loop spans 14 amino acids. CDR3 in amino acids: CASGRQGEIEKLFF. The DNA of the CDR3 is TGTGCCAGTGGTCGACAGGGGGAGATTGAAAAACTGTTTTTT.

V gene TRBV5-8 combines with J gene TRBJ2-5, with D maybe TRBD1 (6 bases). Between the trimmed V and J ends, which lost 4 bases and 2 bases, there was a span of 18 bases. The CDR3 sequence is 16 residues long. Germline CDR1 reads SGHTS; CDR2 reads YDEGEE. CDR3 loop: CASSRGHRDKQETQYF. CDR3 in DNA: TGTGCCAGCAGCCGGGGCCACCGGGACAAGCAAGAGACCCAGTACTTC.

The chain couples TRBV6-5 to TRBJ2-7, with D possibly matching TRBD1 (7 bases). V lost 3 bases and J lost 2, with 14 bases in between. CDR3 length equals 15 residues. Germline CDR1 is MNHEY and CDR2 is SVGAGI. The CDR3 reads CASSYYQGGPYEQYF. The CDR3 DNA reads TGTGCCAGCAGTTATTACCAGGGGGGCCCCTACGAGCAGTACTTC.

The chain's CDR3 is CASSDRGTGELFF. The CDR3 DNA sequence: TGTGCCAGCAGTGATCGGGGGACCGGGGAGCTGTTTTTT. The gene calls are TRBV2 and TRBJ2-2; D is perhaps TRBD2 (6 bases). The ends were cut back, 3 bases at V and 5 bases at J, with 7 bases in the middle. CDR3 length: 13 residues. CDR1 and CDR2 (germline): SNHLY, FYNNEI.

The chain combines TRBV5-1 with TRBJ1-1; no definite D call. The CDR3 contains 16 residues. The V gene's germline CDR1 is SGHRS and CDR2 YFSETQ. The ends were cut back, 3 bases at V and 0 bases at J, with 15 bases in the middle. CDR3 sequence (DNA): TGCGCCAGCAGCTCCTCCATAAACAGAATGAACACTGAAGCTTTCTTT. Its translation is CASSSSINRMNTEAFF.

The CDR3 is CASSQEVTAYEQYF. CDR3 in DNA: TGCGCCAGCAGCCAAGAAGTGACAGCCTACGAGCAGTACTTC. This sequence joins TRBV4-1 and TRBJ2-7; D might be TRBD1 (5 bases). The CDR3 loop spans 14 amino acids. The V gene lost 0 bases and the J gene lost 2 bases, with 8 bases spanning the gap. The germline V gene has CDR1 MGHRA and CDR2 YSYEKL.

A single count supports this clone. This chain links TRBV28 with TRBJ1-5; the match to TRBD1 covers 8 bases. The CDR3 totals 19 residues. Trimming took 6 bases from V and 2 from J; bases not matched to a gene: 18. Germline-derived CDR1 and CDR2 are MDHEN and SYDVKM. The chain's CDR3 is CASSLKDRVRLRGNQPQHF. Here the CDR3 DNA reads TGTGCCAGCAGCTTAAAGGACAGGGTCCGCCTAAGGGGCAATCAGCCCCAGCATTTT.

The chain is built from TRBV19 and TRBJ2-5, with 7 bases matching TRBD1. Germline V gene sequence: CDR1 LNHDA, CDR2 SQIVND (reference sequence). The V gene end was trimmed by 5 bases and the J gene end by 1 base; junction bases not matched to a gene: 7. The CDR3 is 15 amino acids. The CDR3: CASSPRTGVQETQYF. The CDR3 DNA follows: TGTGCCAGTAGTCCACGGACAGGAGTCCAAGAGACCCAGTACTTC.

The chain recombines TRBV5-1 with TRBJ1-1; 7 positions agree with TRBD1. The CDR3 runs to 14 residues. V was pared by 5 bases and J by 2 bases, with 6 bases of the junction left unmatched. Germline CDR1 reads SGHRS; CDR2 reads YFSETQ. CDR3 loop: CASRFDRVNTEAFF. The CDR3 DNA sequence: TGCGCCAGCAGGTTTGACAGGGTCAACACTGAAGCTTTCTTT.

This chain connects TRBV7-9 to TRBJ1-1; perhaps TRBD1 as D (5 bases). Deletions cut 6 bases from V and 1 base from J, with 15 bases between. The CDR3 spans 15 residues. Germline assignment: CDR1 SEHNR and CDR2 FQNEAQ (reference sequence). In DNA, the CDR3 is TGTGCCAGCAGTACCTCCACCACAGGGAACACTGAAGCTTTCTTT. Its protein is CASSTSTTGNTEAFF. The full variable domain, with the rest looked up from reference TRBV7-9 and TRBJ1-1, is DTGVSQNPRHKITKRGQNVTFRCDPISEHNRLYWYRQTLGQGPEFLTYFQNEAQLEKSRLLSDRFSAERPKGSFSTLEIQRTEQGDSAMYLCASSTSTTGNTEAFFGQGTRLTVV.

The sample holds one count of this clone. The rearrangement joins TRBV7-2 to TRBJ2-7, with 7 bases matching TRBD2. CDR3 length: 18 amino acids. CDR1 and CDR2 (germline): SGHTA, FQGNSA. J lost 4 bases, V lost 3 bases, and 18 bases had no gene match. CDR3 protein: CASSLDRLAHARGYEQYF. The CDR3 coding sequence is TGTGCCAGCAGCTTGGACCGACTAGCCCACGCAAGGGGATACGAGCAGTACTTC.